This T cell receptor (beta chain) was captured by sequencing in a study of T cell responses to AZD1222 COVID-19 vaccine. CDR1 is KGHDR, CDR2 SFDVKD, per germline. V shed 9 bases and J shed 1 base, with 14 bases lying between them. The CDR3 is 14 amino acids. As concerns this clone: The antigen is not known.

Clones were read by immunoSEQ multiplex PCR, and TCRdb kept only the in-frame ones, dropping some. The sample holds tens of thousands of clones, more than 75% seen once. Study findings and constraints: Unmutated variant regions are reportedly targeted by nearly half of spike-specific TCRs.

The specimen was peripheral blood, collected on day 0 of AZD1222 vaccination. This TCR was recovered from an adult in good health. The chain links TRBV24-1 to TRBJ1-1; D might be TRBD1 (5 bases). CDR3 sequence (DNA): TGTGCCACCTCTTCCGGGGGAAAGAACACTGAAGCTTTCTTT. Its protein product is CATSSGGKNTEAFF.